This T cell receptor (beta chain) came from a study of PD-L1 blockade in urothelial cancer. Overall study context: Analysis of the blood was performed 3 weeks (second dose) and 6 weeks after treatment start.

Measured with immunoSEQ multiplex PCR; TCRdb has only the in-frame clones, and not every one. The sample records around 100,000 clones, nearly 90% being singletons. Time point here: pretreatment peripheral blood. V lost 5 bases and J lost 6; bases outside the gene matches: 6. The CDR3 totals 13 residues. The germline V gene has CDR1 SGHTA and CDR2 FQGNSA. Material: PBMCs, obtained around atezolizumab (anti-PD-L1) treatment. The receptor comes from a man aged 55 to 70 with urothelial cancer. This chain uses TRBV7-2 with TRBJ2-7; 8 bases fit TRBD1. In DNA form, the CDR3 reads TGTGCCAGCAGCCAACTTACAGGGGGCGAGCAGTACTTC. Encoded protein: CASSQLTGGEQYF.